This is a list of T cell receptor beta chains from one sample in a study of T-cell reconstitution after alpha-beta-depleted transplantation in children. TCRdb itself ran the PCR reads through MiXCR, one entry per CDR3 protein. There are about 610,000 distinct CDR3 sequences in the sample; roughly 10% occur only once, and less than 5% lies in the top ten. The sample in question was PBMCs from the stem cell graft donor, obtained from the stem cell graft. The origin of the receptors is a human donor who donated a stem cell graft to a child with acute myeloid leukemia. The CDR3 runs from the conserved cysteine through the conserved F or W. D genes are given only for firm matches. Clone size is stated in some rows and not others, as once, few, many or a class when expanded.

abundance,d_gene,v_gene,j_gene,CDR3nt,CDR3aa
many,NA,TRBV12-3/TRBV12-4,TRBJ2-1,TGTGCCAGCACTCCGGGGATGAATGAGCAGTTCTTC,CASTPGMNEQFF
NA,NA,TRBV18,TRBJ1-4,TGTGCCAGCTCACCCCGGGACGGGGGTGAAAAACTGTTTTTT,CASSPRDGGEKLFF
few,NA,TRBV3-1,TRBJ2-5,TGTGCCAGCAGCCAAGTTTTAACAGAAGAGACCCAGTACTTC,CASSQVLTEETQYF
few,NA,TRBV7-6,TRBJ2-7,TGTGCCAGCAGCGACCCCCCTACAGTTAAGCAGTACTTC,CASSDPPTVKQYF
NA,NA,TRBV18,TRBJ1-1,TGTGCCAGCTCAGCCGAAAAAAGGAACACTGAAGCTTTCTTT,CASSAEKRNTEAFF
few,NA,TRBV7-2,TRBJ1-5,TGTGCCAGCAGCTTAGTACCAGAAGGACAGCCCCAGCATTTT,CASSLVPEGQPQHF
once,NA,TRBV24-1,TRBJ2-1,TGTGCCGCCAGTGATGCACGACCAGAGGATAATGAGCAGTTCTTC,CAASDARPEDNEQFF
many,NA,TRBV7-9,TRBJ2-7,TGTGCCAGCAGCTCTCTTATTAAAACCTACGAGCAGTACTTC,CASSSLIKTYEQYF
NA,NA,TRBV29-1,TRBJ1-5,TGCAGCGTTGATTTAGGGGTTGGACAGCCCCAGCATTTT,CSVDLGVGQPQHF
NA,NA,TRBV12-3/TRBV12-4,TRBJ2-7,TGTGCCAGCAGTTTACAGGGCTACTCCTACGAGCAGTACTTC,CASSLQGYSYEQYF
NA,NA,TRBV20-1,TRBJ2-1,TGCAGATGTAGAACCTACTTAATGAATGAGCAGTTCTTC,CRCRTYLMNEQFF
many,TRBD1,TRBV2,TRBJ1-1,TGTGCCAGCAGTGAAACAGGGGGTGGGGAAGCTTTCTTT,CASSETGGGEAFF
NA,NA,TRBV7-2,TRBJ2-5,TGTGCCAGCAGCTTAGTGTCCTCGGGGCGCCAAGAGACCCAGTACTTC,CASSLVSSGRQETQYF
NA,TRBD2,TRBV5-1,TRBJ2-7,TGCGCCAGCAGCCCCGTCGGGGGGGCCTACGAGCAGTACTTC,CASSPVGGAYEQYF
NA,TRBD2,TRBV5-1,TRBJ2-7,TGCGCCAGCAGCTTCGGTCTAGCGGGAGCCTACGAGCAGTACTTC,CASSFGLAGAYEQYF
few,TRBD2,TRBV5-1,TRBJ2-2,TGCGCCAGCAGGGGGACTACAGGAGGGACCGGGGAGCTGTTTTTT,CASRGTTGGTGELFF
NA,TRBD2,TRBV9,TRBJ2-1,TGTGCCAGCAGCGTAAGCGGGAGCAACAATGAGCAGTTCTTC,CASSVSGSNNEQFF
many,NA,TRBV20-1,TRBJ2-7,TGCAGTGCTAGAGAGGTTGTCGGGCCCGAGCAGTACTTC,CSAREVVGPEQYF
many,NA,TRBV7-7,TRBJ2-1,TGTGCTAGCAGCTTAGACGGAACATTGGATGAGCAGTTCTTC,CASSLDGTLDEQFF
many,NA,TRBV24-1,TRBJ2-2,TGTGCCACCAGTGATCCCACCGGGGAGCTGTTTTTT,CATSDPTGELFF
NA,TRBD1,TRBV20-1,TRBJ1-5,TGCAGTGCACCCAGGGGGCAGAACAATCAGCCCCAGCATTTT,CSAPRGQNNQPQHF
few,NA,TRBV6-1,TRBJ1-5,TGTGCCAGCAGTGCGGGGGTGGGCAATCAGCCCCAGCATTTT,CASSAGVGNQPQHF
NA,NA,TRBV20-1,TRBJ2-1,TGCAGTGCTAGTGCCCTGACTCCCCATGCTGTGAATGAGCAGTTCTTC,CSASALTPHAVNEQFF
few,TRBD2,TRBV2,TRBJ2-5,TGTGCCAGCAGTGTACTAGCGGGGTCCAGGGAGACCCAGTACTTC,CASSVLAGSRETQYF
few,NA,TRBV11-2,TRBJ2-4,TGTGCCAGCAGCGCAGAGGGCCAACAGGGGAGGTTAGCCAAAAACATTCAGTACTTC,CASSAEGQQGRLAKNIQYF
few,NA,TRBV15,TRBJ2-7,TGTGCCACCAGCACCGAGACTAGCTACGAGCAGTACTTC,CATSTETSYEQYF
NA,TRBD2,TRBV7-2,TRBJ2-7,TGTGCCAGCAGCCCCTATAGCGGGAGTACGTACGAGCAGTACTTC,CASSPYSGSTYEQYF
few,NA,TRBV9,TRBJ1-2,TGTGCCAGCAGCGTAGATTTGCAGAAGCCACTTAACTATGGCTACACCTTC,CASSVDLQKPLNYGYTF
NA,NA,TRBV24-1,TRBJ1-2,TGTGCCACCAGTGATTGGAGGGGATACAACTATGGCTACACCTTC,CATSDWRGYNYGYTF
NA,NA,TRBV4-3,TRBJ2-6,TGCGCCAGCAGCCAAATGGGCCCGGGCTCTGGGGCCAACGTCCTGACTTTC,CASSQMGPGSGANVLTF
NA,NA,TRBV4-3,TRBJ2-7,TGCGCCAGCAGCCAAGATAGGTCTGGGCCAATACCGGGCTACGAGCAGTACTTC,CASSQDRSGPIPGYEQYF
many,NA,TRBV20-1,TRBJ1-6,TGCAGTGCTAGAGGCGACAGGAATAATTCACCCCTCCACTTT,CSARGDRNNSPLHF
NA,TRBD2,TRBV20-1,TRBJ2-1,TGCAGTGCCACCGGGACTACCGACTACAATGAGCAGTTCTTC,CSATGTTDYNEQFF
few,NA,TRBV15,TRBJ2-7,TGTGCCACCAGACTAAGCGGACTTACCTACGAGCAGTACTTC,CATRLSGLTYEQYF
many,NA,TRBV27,TRBJ2-3,TGTGCCAGCAGTTTATCAATGGGAGTCACAGATACGCAGTATTTT,CASSLSMGVTDTQYF
NA,NA,TRBV11-2,TRBJ2-1,TGTGCCAGCAGCCCCCCTAGTAGGCGGAGTGAGCAGTTCTTC,CASSPPSRRSEQFF
many,NA,TRBV7-6,TRBJ1-1,TGTGCCAGCAGCCTGCGGGGGAAGTCGGGTAGAGCTTTCTTT,CASSLRGKSGRAFF
many,TRBD1,TRBV12-3/TRBV12-4,TRBJ2-1,TGTGCCAGCAACTCAAACAGGGGGGAGTTCTTC,CASNSNRGEFF
few,NA,TRBV20-1,TRBJ2-1,TGCAGTGCTAGCCAGCTCAATGAGCAGTTCTTC,CSASQLNEQFF
many,NA,TRBV29-1,TRBJ2-1,TGCAGCGTTGAGGGGTTCAGTGAGCAGTTCTTC,CSVEGFSEQFF
few,NA,TRBV27,TRBJ2-7,TGTGCCAGCAGTCTCGGACTACCGACCTACGAGCAGTACTTC,CASSLGLPTYEQYF
NA,TRBD2,TRBV29-1,TRBJ2-1,TGCAGCGTTGTTGAGGGACTAGCGGTTCGTAATGAGCAGTTCTTC,CSVVEGLAVRNEQFF
NA,NA,TRBV6-2/TRBV6-3,TRBJ1-2,TGTGCCAGCAGTTATACCGCGGGGGGCTACACCTTC,CASSYTAGGYTF
NA,NA,TRBV6-1,TRBJ1-4,TGTGCCAGCAGGAATCAGGGACCTAATGAAAAACTGTTTTTT,CASRNQGPNEKLFF